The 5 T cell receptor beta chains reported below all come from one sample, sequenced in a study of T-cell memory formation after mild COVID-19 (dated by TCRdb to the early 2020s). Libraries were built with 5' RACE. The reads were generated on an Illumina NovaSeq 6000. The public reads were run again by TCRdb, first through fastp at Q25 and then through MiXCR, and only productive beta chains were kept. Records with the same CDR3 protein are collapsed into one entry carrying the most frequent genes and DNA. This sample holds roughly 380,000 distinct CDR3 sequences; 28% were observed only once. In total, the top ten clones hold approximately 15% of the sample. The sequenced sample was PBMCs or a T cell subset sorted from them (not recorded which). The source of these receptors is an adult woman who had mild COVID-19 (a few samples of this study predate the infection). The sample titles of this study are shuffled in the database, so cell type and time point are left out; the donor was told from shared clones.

The CDR3 loop reads CSASRTGGLNTEAFF. In nucleotides, the CDR3 is TGCAGTGCTAGCCGGACAGGGGGCTTGAACACTGAAGCTTTCTTT. The chain carries TRBV20-1 and TRBJ1-1; 11 bases are a match to TRBD1. V shed 3 bases and J 0 bases; nucleotides not matched to a gene: 3. CDR3 size: 15 residues. Per the germline V gene, CDR1 is DFQATT and CDR2 is SNEGSKA (reference sequence).

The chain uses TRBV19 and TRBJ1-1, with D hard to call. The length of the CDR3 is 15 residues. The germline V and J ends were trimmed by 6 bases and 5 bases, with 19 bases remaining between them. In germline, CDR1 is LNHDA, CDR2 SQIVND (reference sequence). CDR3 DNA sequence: TGTGCCAGTAGGGGAGGTCTCTTAGAGAGGACTGAAGCTTTCTTT. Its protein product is CASRGGLLERTEAFF.

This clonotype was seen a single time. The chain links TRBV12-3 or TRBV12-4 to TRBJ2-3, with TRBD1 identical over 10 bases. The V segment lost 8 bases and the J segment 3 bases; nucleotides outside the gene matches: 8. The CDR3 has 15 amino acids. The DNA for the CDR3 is TGTGCCAGCTTGAGACAGGGGGCAAGGACAGATACGCAGTATTTT. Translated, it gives CASLRQGARTDTQYF.

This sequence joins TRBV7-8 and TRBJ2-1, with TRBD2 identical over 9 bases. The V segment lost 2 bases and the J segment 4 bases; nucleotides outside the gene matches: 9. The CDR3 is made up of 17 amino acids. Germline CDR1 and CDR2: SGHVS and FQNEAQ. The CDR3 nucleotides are TGTGCCAGCAGCTTATGGCGGGGGGGGAGTGGTTACAATGAGCAGTTCTTC. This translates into CASSLWRGGSGYNEQFF.

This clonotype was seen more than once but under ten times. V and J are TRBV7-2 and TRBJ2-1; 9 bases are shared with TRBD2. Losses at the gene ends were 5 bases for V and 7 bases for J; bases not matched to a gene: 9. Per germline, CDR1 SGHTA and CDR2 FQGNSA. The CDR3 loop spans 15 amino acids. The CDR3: CASSPRAGGGNEQFF. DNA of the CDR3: TGTGCCAGCAGCCCTAGGGCGGGAGGGGGAAATGAGCAGTTCTTC.